This is a list of T cell receptor beta chains from one sample in a study of blood T cell repertoires in COVID-19. Clones were sequenced by immunoSEQ multiplex PCR, and TCRdb holds only the in-frame ones, with some missing. The sample consists of roughly 250,000 clones, about nine tenths of them appearing once. What was sequenced was PBMCs or T cells enriched from blood (not recorded which). The receptors originated from a woman between 50 and 59 years old who had recovered from COVID-19. Both conserved end residues are part of each CDR3. A D gene is named only where the DNA matches it firmly. Only part of the rows carry a size: once, few, many, or a class if the clone is expanded.

j_gene	d_gene	v_gene	abundance	CDR3nt	CDR3aa
TRBJ2-7	TRBD1	TRBV10-3	-	TGTGCCATCAGTGAGGGACAGGGGAGCTACGAGCAGTACTTC	CAISEGQGSYEQYF
TRBJ2-5	TRBD2	TRBV7-6	-	TGTGCCAGCAGCTTTACTAGCGGGCTAAACCAAGAGACCCAGTACTTC	CASSFTSGLNQETQYF
TRBJ1-1	-	TRBV6-1	-	TGTGCCAGCAGTGACAGAAACACTGAAGCTTTCTTT	CASSDRNTEAFF
TRBJ2-2	TRBD1	TRBV14	-	TGTGCCAGCAGGAAACAGGGGGCGCTCACCGGGGAGCTGTTTTTT	CASRKQGALTGELFF
TRBJ1-6	-	TRBV2	-	TGTGCCGCGGAGGGGGGGCAGAATAATTCACCCCTCCACTTT	CAAEGGQNNSPLHF
TRBJ2-5	-	TRBV3-1/TRBV3-2	-	TGTGCCAGCAGCCAAGGGGGTGTGGGGGGCCAAGAGACCCAGTACTTC	CASSQGGVGGQETQYF
TRBJ1-1	-	TRBV7-2	-	TGTGCCAGCAGCTTTCGGAACACTGAAGCTTTCTTT	CASSFRNTEAFF
TRBJ2-1	-	TRBV3-1/TRBV3-2	-	TGTGCCAGCAGCCAAGTGGGGCGGGGATCTTCCTACAATGAGCAGTTCTTC	CASSQVGRGSSYNEQFF
TRBJ2-7	TRBD2	TRBV4-2	-	TGTGCCAGCAGCCGCGCCACTAGCGGGAGGATCTACGAGCAGTACTTC	CASSRATSGRIYEQYF
TRBJ2-2	TRBD1	TRBV5-1	-	TGCGCCAGCAGCTTGACAGGGGCGAACACCGGGGAGCTGTTTTTT	CASSLTGANTGELFF
TRBJ2-7	-	TRBV4-1	-	TGCGCCAGCAGCCAAGATCGAGAATACGAGCAGTACTTC	CASSQDREYEQYF
TRBJ1-5	-	TRBV18	-	TGTGCCAGCTCACCTGTCGGGGTAGGAGGCAATCAGCCCCAGCATTTT	CASSPVGVGGNQPQHF
TRBJ2-7	TRBD2	TRBV30	-	TGTGCCTGGAGTGTACACGCCGTGACTAGCGGGAGGCTCCCCTACGAGCAGTACTTC	CAWSVHAVTSGRLPYEQYF
TRBJ1-1	TRBD1	TRBV5-4	-	TGTGCCAGCAGCTTCACACAGGGGGCACAGGACAGGGCTTTCTTT	CASSFTQGAQDRAFF
TRBJ1-4	TRBD1	TRBV7-6	-	TGTGCCAGCAGCTTAGCATCAGGGGGTGTCTTCGAAAAACTGTTTTTT	CASSLASGGVFEKLFF
TRBJ2-7	TRBD1	TRBV29-1	-	TGCAGCGTTCGGACAGGGGACCACTACGAGCAGTACTTC	CSVRTGDHYEQYF
TRBJ2-5	TRBD2	TRBV7-2	-	TGTGCCAGCAGCGGACGTAGGATGCGGGAGAGAGAGACCCAGTACTTC	CASSGRRMRERETQYF
TRBJ2-7	TRBD2	TRBV6-2/TRBV6-3	-	TGTGCCAGCAGTTACTCGATAGCGGGAGCAGCGTACGAGCAGTACTTC	CASSYSIAGAAYEQYF
TRBJ1-6	-	TRBV6-5	-	TGTGCCAGCAGGGAGGGGACCTATAATTCACCCCTCCACTTT	CASREGTYNSPLHF
TRBJ1-5	-	TRBV7-9	-	TGTGCCAGCAGCTTAGACGGACCGAGGGGCAATCAGCCCCAGCATTTT	CASSLDGPRGNQPQHF
TRBJ2-5	-	TRBV15	-	TGTGCCACCAGCAGAGCCAGGGAAGAGACCCAGTACTTC	CATSRAREETQYF
TRBJ2-1	-	TRBV5-4	-	TGTGCCAGCACCAATAGCAATGAGCAGTTCTTC	CASTNSNEQFF
TRBJ1-4	-	TRBV28	once	TGTGCCAGCAGTTTATCTTCGGGGGTGGGATTGGGAGAAAAACTGTTTTTT	CASSLSSGVGLGEKLFF
TRBJ2-7	TRBD2	TRBV5-1	-	TGCGCCAGCAGCTTGGCGGGGGGGTCCGAAGACGAGCAGTACTTC	CASSLAGGSEDEQYF
TRBJ2-1	-	TRBV2	-	TGTGCCAGCAGGAACCAGGGGAGTGAGCAGTTCTTC	CASRNQGSEQFF
TRBJ2-1	-	TRBV28	few	TGTGCCAGCAGTCCGGACTTAACCTCCTACAATGAGCAGTTCTTC	CASSPDLTSYNEQFF
TRBJ2-3	-	TRBV6-2/TRBV6-3	-	TGTGCCAGCAGTTACGGTACTGGCACAGATACGCAGTATTTT	CASSYGTGTDTQYF
TRBJ1-2	TRBD1	TRBV27	-	TGTGCCAGCAGTTTGAACAGGGGGCCAACCTCTAACTATGGCTACACCTTC	CASSLNRGPTSNYGYTF
TRBJ1-1	-	TRBV11-2	-	TGTGCCAGCAGGAGTAGCGGCACTGAAGCTTTCTTT	CASRSSGTEAFF
TRBJ1-1	-	TRBV7-6	-	TGTGCCAGCAGCTTAGGTATTCAGGTAGGAGGGACTGAAGCTTTCTTT	CASSLGIQVGGTEAFF
TRBJ1-2	TRBD1	TRBV7-2	-	TGTGCCAGCAGCTCATCAGGACAGGGAATAAGTGGCTACACCTTC	CASSSSGQGISGYTF
TRBJ1-1	TRBD1	TRBV12-3/TRBV12-4	-	TGTGCCAGCAGTTTAGCCAGGGGGTATGAAGCTTTCTTT	CASSLARGYEAFF
TRBJ2-6	-	TRBV27	-	TGTGCCAGCAGTTTATACCAGGGATCTAACGTCCTGACTTTC	CASSLYQGSNVLTF
TRBJ1-2	-	TRBV5-6	-	TGTGCCAGCAGCTTGGCCCCCGGGGTCGGCTACACCTTC	CASSLAPGVGYTF
TRBJ2-1	-	TRBV21-1	-	TGTGCCAGCAGCAAGGCTAGCGGGAGGGCCATGAGGTACAATGAGCAGTTCTTC	CASSKASGRAMRYNEQFF
TRBJ2-5	TRBD2	TRBV7-2	-	TGTGCCAGCAGCTTGACTAGCGGGGGCGAGGGAGGCCAGTACTTC	CASSLTSGGEGGQYF
TRBJ2-7	TRBD1	TRBV5-1	-	TGCGCCAGCAGCTTGGTTCCGGGACAGGGCTACGAGCAGTACTTC	CASSLVPGQGYEQYF
TRBJ1-2	TRBD1	TRBV29-1	-	TGCAGCGTTGAATCCCAGACAGGGGGGGATGGCTACACCTTC	CSVESQTGGDGYTF
TRBJ2-3	-	TRBV5-4	-	TGTGCCAGCAGCCTCCGGACTATCACAGATACGCAGTATTTT	CASSLRTITDTQYF
TRBJ2-6	-	TRBV7-3	-	TGTGCCAGCAGCCCCAGGGTCACTGGGGCCAACGTCCTGACTTTC	CASSPRVTGANVLTF
TRBJ2-5	TRBD2	TRBV28	-	TGTGCCAGCAGTATTGTTAGCGGGGTACAAGAGACCCAGTACTTC	CASSIVSGVQETQYF
TRBJ1-5	-	TRBV7-2	-	TGTGCCAGCAGCTTAGCAGGACAGCTCAATCAGCCCCAGCATTTT	CASSLAGQLNQPQHF
TRBJ2-7	-	TRBV28	-	TGTGCCAGCAGTGACCCCGGACTCTTCTACGAGCAGTACTTC	CASSDPGLFYEQYF
TRBJ2-1	TRBD2	TRBV28	-	TGTGCCAGCAGTTTTGGACTAGCGAAGGGTGGTGAGCAGTTCTTC	CASSFGLAKGGEQFF
TRBJ2-3	TRBD2	TRBV28	-	TGTGCCAGCAGTCTTAGCGGGAGGGGCACAGATACGCAGTATTTT	CASSLSGRGTDTQYF
TRBJ2-2	-	TRBV9	-	TGTGCCAGCAGCGTAGGGGGGCCCATGGGGGAGCTGTTTTTT	CASSVGGPMGELFF
TRBJ2-7	TRBD2	TRBV6-5	-	TGTGCCAGCAGCCGCAGCGGGGCTTCAACCTACGAGCAGTACTTC	CASSRSGASTYEQYF
TRBJ2-7	-	TRBV13	-	TGTGCCAGCAGCCCTCGGAGGACCTACGAGCAGTACTTC	CASSPRRTYEQYF
TRBJ2-3	TRBD1	TRBV11-2	once	TGTGCCAGCAGCCGGGAACAGGGGTACACAGATACGCAGTATTTT	CASSREQGYTDTQYF
TRBJ2-3	-	TRBV9	-	TGTGCCAGCAGCGTAGCCTCAGATACGCAGTATTTT	CASSVASDTQYF
TRBJ2-5	TRBD2	TRBV5-4	-	TGTGCCAGCAGCTTGAGGAAGCGGGAGGAGACCCAGTACTTC	CASSLRKREETQYF
TRBJ2-1	TRBD2	TRBV15	-	TGTGCCACCAGCAGAGTCGAGGCTAGCGGGTTGGATCGCTCCTACAATGAGCAGTTCTTC	CATSRVEASGLDRSYNEQFF
TRBJ2-7	-	TRBV27	once	TGTGCCAGCTGGACTGGAACCTACGAGCAGTACTTC	CASWTGTYEQYF
TRBJ1-6	TRBD1	TRBV6-4	-	TGTGCCAGCAGTGACGAGGTGACAGGGGGTTCACCCCTCCACTTT	CASSDEVTGGSPLHF
TRBJ2-1	-	TRBV15	-	TGTGCCACCAGCAGAGATCAGGCGCAGGGGCCGTTCTTC	CATSRDQAQGPFF
TRBJ2-7	TRBD2	TRBV7-6	-	TGTGCCAGCAGCTCTAGCGGGTCCTACGAGCAGTACTTC	CASSSSGSYEQYF
TRBJ2-2	-	TRBV6-5	-	TGTGCCAGCAGCCAGGGTTACGGGGAGCTGTTTTTT	CASSQGYGELFF
TRBJ1-1	-	TRBV7-3	-	TGTGCCAGCAGCTTAATGGGCAACATGAACACTGAAGCTTTCTTT	CASSLMGNMNTEAFF
TRBJ2-7	TRBD1	TRBV18	-	TGTGCCAGCTCACCACAAAGCCGGGACAGGGGCTACGAGCAGTACTTC	CASSPQSRDRGYEQYF